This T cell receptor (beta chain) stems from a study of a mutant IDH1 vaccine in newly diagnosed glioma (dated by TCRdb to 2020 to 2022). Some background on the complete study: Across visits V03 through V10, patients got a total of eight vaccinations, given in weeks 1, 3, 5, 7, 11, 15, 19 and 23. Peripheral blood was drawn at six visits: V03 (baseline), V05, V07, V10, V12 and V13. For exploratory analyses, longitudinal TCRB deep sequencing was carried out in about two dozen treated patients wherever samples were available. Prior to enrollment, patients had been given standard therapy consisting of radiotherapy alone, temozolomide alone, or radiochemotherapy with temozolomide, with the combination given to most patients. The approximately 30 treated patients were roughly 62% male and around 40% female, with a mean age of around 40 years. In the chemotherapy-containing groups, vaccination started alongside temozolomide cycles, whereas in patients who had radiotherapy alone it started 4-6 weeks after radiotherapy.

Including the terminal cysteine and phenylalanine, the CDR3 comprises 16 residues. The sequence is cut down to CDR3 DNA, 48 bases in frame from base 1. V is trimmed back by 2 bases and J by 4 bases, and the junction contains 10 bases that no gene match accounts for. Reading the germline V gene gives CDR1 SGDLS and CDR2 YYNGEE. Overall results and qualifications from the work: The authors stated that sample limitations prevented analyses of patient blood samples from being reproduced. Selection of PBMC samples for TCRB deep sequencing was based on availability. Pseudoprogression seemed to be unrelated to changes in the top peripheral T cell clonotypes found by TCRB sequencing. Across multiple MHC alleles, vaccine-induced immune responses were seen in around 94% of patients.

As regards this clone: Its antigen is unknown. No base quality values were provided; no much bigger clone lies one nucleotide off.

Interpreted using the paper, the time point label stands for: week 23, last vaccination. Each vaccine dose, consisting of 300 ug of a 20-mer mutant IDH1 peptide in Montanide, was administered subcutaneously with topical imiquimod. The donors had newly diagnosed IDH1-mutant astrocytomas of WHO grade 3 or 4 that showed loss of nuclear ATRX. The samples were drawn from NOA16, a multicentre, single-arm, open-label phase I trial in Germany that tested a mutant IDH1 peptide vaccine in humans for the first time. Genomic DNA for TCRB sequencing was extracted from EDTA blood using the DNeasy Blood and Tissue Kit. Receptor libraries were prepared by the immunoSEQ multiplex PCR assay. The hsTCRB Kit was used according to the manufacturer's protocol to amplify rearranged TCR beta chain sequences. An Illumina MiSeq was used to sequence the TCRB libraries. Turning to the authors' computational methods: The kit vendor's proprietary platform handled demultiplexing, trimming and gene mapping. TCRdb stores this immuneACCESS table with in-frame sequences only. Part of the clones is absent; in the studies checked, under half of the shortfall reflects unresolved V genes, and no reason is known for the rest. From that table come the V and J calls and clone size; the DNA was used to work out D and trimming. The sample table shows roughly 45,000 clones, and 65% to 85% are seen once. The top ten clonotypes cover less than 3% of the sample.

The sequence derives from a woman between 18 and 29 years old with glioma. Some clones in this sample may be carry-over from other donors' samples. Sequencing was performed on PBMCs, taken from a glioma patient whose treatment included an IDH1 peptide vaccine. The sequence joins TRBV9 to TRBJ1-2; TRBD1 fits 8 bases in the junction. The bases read TGTGCCAGCAGCGTGGACCGGGACAGGTGGGGCTATGGCTACACCTTC. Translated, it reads CASSVDRDRWGYGYTF. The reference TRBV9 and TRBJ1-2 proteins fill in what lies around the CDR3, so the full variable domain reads DSGVTQTPKHLITATGQRVTLRCSPRSGDLSVYWYQQSLDQGLQFLIQYYNGEERAKGNILERFSAQQFPDLHSELNLSSLELGDSALYFCASSVDRDRWGYGYTFGSGTRLTVV.